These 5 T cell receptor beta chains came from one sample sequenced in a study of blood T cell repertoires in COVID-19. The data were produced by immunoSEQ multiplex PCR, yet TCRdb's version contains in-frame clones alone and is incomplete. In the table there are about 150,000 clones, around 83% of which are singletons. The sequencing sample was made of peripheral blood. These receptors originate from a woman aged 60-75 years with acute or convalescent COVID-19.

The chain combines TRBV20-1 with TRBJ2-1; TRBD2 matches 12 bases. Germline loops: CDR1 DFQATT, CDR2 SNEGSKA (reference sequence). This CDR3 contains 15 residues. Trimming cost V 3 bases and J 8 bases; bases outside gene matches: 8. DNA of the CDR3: TGCAGTGCTAGTCCGACTAGCGGGGGTGTCGATGAGCAGTTCTTC. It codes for CSASPTSGGVDEQFF.

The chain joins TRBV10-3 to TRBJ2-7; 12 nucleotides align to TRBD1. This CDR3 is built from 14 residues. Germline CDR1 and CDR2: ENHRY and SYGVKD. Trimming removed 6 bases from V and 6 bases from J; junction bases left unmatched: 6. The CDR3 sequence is CAISPGQGATEQYF. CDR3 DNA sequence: TGTGCCATCAGCCCGGGACAGGGGGCGACCGAGCAGTACTTC.

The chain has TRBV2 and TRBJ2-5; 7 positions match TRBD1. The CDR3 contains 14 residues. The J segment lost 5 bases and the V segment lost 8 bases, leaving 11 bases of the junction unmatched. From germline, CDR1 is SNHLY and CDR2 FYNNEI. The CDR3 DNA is TGTGCCAGCGGTTTACAGGGGACGAGGGAGACCCAGTACTTC. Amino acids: CASGLQGTRETQYF.

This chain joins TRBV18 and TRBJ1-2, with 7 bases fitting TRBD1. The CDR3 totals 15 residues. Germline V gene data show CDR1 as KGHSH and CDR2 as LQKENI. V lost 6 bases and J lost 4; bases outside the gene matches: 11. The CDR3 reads CASSQDRESSYGYTF. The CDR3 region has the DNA TGTGCCAGCTCCCAAGACAGGGAATCCTCCTATGGCTACACCTTC.

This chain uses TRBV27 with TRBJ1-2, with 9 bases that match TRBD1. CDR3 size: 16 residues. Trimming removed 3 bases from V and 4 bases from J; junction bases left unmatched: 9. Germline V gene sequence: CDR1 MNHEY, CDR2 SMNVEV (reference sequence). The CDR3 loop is CASSFIAGQGFYGYTF. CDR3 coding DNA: TGTGCCAGCAGTTTCATTGCGGGACAGGGCTTCTATGGCTACACCTTC.